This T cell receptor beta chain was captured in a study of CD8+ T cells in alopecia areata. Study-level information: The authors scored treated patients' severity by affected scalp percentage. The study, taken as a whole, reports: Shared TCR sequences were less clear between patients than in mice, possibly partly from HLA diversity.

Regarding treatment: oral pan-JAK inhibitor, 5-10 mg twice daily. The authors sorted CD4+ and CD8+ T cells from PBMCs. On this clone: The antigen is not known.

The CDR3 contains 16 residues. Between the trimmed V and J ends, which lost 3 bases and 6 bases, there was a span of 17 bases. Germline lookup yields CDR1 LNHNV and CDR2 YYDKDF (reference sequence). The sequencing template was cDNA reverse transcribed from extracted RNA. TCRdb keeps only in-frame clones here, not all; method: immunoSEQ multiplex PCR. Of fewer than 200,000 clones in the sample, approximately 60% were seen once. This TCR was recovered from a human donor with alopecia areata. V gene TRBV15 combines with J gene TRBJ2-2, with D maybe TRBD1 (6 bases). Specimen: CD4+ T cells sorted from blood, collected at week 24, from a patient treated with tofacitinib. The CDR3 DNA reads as TGTGCCACCAGCAGGGGTAACAGGGTCAGAGCCGGGGAGCTGTTTTTT. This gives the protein CATSRGNRVRAGELFF. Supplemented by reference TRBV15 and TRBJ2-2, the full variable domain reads DAMVIQNPRYQVTQFGKPVTLSCSQTLNHNVMYWYQQKSSQAPKLLFHYYDKDFNNEADTPDNFQSRRPNTSFCFLDIRSPGLGDTAMYLCATSRGNRVRAGELFFGEGSRLTVL.